This TCR beta chain stems from a study of blood T cell repertoires in COVID-19. About the research overall: Material from acute and convalescent COVID-19 was sourced from the United States, Italy and Spain.

Those who participated ranged in age from 18 to 89 years and resided in approximately 26 US areas. Assignment of participants to cohorts was predicated upon participant-reported clinical history. The CDR3 sequence is 15 residues long. The V end lost 3 bases, the J end lost 0 bases, and 9 bases lay between the germline ends. Per germline, CDR1 ENHRY and CDR2 SYGVKD. In the study's own analysis: For nucleated cells, counts were estimated from reference gene primer amplification. Profiled with immunoSEQ multiplex PCR; TCRdb holds only in-frame clones, not every one. The V and J calls and the clone size are those of that table, but D and trimming were determined from the DNA. The sample yields almost 350,000 clones, roughly 90% seen once.

The chain has TRBV10-3 and TRBJ1-3; D uncertain. The clonotype comes from a woman between 25 and 40 years old who had been exposed to COVID-19. Sequencing input: PBMCs or T cells enriched from blood (not recorded which). CDR3 loop: CAISDWRTSGNTIYF. The CDR3 nucleotides are TGTGCCATCAGTGACTGGAGAACCTCTGGAAACACCATATATTTT.